The sequence of this TCR beta chain was determined in a study of cytomegalovirus exposure and HLA in healthy donors. This CDR3 spans 13 amino acids. V shed 5 bases, J shed 6 bases, and the junction held 3 bases outside the gene matches. The germline gives CDR1 LGHNA, CDR2 YSLEER. Points on this clone: The target antigen is unknown.

The PCR employed 60 Vbeta primers together with 13 Jbeta primers. Clones were read by immunoSEQ multiplex PCR, and TCRdb kept only the in-frame ones, dropping some. The sample includes 150,000 to 200,000 clones, 80% to 85% of them seen just once. The study, taken as a whole, reports: In vitro confirmation showed three CMV-associated chains to be CMV antigen specific. Cytomegalovirus-associated status was assigned to about 180 TCR beta chains.

This TCR derives from a man over 45 in good health and CMV-seropositive. This chain links TRBV4-3 with TRBJ2-2; 7 bases align to TRBD1. The sequenced material came from PBMCs. CDR3: CASSLGGPGELFF. Here the CDR3 DNA reads TGCGCCAGCAGCTTAGGGGGCCCCGGGGAGCTGTTTTTT.